Listed here is a single TCR beta chain. This record comes from a study of CD8+CD57+ T cells in acquired aplastic anemia. Study context: Sorted cells (CD4+ and CD8+) yielded DNA amounts that averaged about 3.1 ug.

CD8+CD57+ cell expansion, shown by flow cytometry, had occurred in the patients selected for sequencing. Each patient carried a diagnosis of severe acquired aplastic anemia. The template used for profiling TCR beta VDJ and CDR3 was genomic DNA. TCRdb fed the reads into MiXCR, producing one record per CDR3 protein. The data contain around 250,000 distinct CDR3 sequences, less than 85% of them seen just once; the ten biggest clones take up 40% to 50%. This CDR3 contains 14 residues. Germline assignment: CDR1 SGHNT and CDR2 YYREEE (reference sequence). The V and J ends lost 4 bases and 5 bases respectively, with 10 bases between them.

The source is a human donor with aplastic anemia. Sequencing was performed on sorted CD4+, CD8+, or CD8+CD57+ T cells (not recorded which) from PBMCs. This rearrangement joins TRBV5-4 to TRBJ1-6, with D unclear. The CDR3 sequence is CASSHPYNNSPLHF. Here the CDR3 DNA reads TGTGCCAGCAGCCATCCCTATAATAATTCACCCCTCCACTTT.